This T cell receptor (beta chain) was identified in a study of siplizumab effects on memory and regulatory T cells. The study's findings and limits: The mean Treg-derived percentage of mappable alloreactive CD4+ clones was approximately 69% with siplizumab compared with under 30% in controls. Apparently more diverse than memory cells, naive T cells also seemed major alloresponse contributors. Siplizumab brought about a significant reduction in alloreactive sequences traceable to unstimulated CD4+ memory cells. Roughly 80-96% of proliferating clones (CD4+ or CD8+) could not be assigned a naive or memory phenotype.

Profiled with immunoSEQ multiplex PCR; TCRdb holds only in-frame clones, not every one. The table lists about 120,000 clones, over 85% of them singletons. CDR1 is SGHRS, CDR2 YFSETQ, per germline. Trimming removed 3 bases from V and 6 bases from J; junction bases left unmatched: 5. The CDR3 is 14 residues long. In the case of this clone: Its antigen is unknown.

Specimen: non-Treg CD4+ T cells sorted from blood. This chain connects TRBV5-1 to TRBJ2-1; 8 bases agree with TRBD2. The sequence was obtained from a human donor in good health. The CDR3 DNA sequence: TGCGCCAGCAGCTCCGGGACTAGTGGCAATGAGCAGTTCTTC. Protein product: CASSSGTSGNEQFF.